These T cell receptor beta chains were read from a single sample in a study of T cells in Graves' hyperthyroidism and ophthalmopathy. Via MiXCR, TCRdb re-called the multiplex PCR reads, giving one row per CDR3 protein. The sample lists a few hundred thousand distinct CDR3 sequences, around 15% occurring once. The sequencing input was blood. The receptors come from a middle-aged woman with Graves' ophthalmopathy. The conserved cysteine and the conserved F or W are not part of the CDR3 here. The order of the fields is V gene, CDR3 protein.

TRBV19,ASRTSGAHMNNEQF
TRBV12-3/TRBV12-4,ASSFTTLNEKLF
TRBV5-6,ASSLAARVLEQY
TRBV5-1,ASSQDRANYGYT
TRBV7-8,ASSVGGPYTDTQY
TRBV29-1,SVVASSNTEAF
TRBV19,ASRDINTGELF
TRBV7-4,ASSLVRRVAVYEQY
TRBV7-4,ASSLVRQVIYNEQF
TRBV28,ASYPSGFTDTQY
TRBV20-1,SAPDYRGGNQPQH
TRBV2,ASSGIRSYEQY
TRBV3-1,ASSQAPDTNEKLF
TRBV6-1,ASSSDRAGNQPQH
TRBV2,ASSPRGENGYT
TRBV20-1,SAGGKRGGDTDTQY
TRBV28,ASNIGRRDTEAF
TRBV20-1,SATGVTEAF
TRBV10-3,AIRPTVGGELF
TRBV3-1,ASSLDSLTSYEQY
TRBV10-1,ASSCRVLDLPDNSPLH
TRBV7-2,ASRFDSPGNSPLH
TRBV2,ASGRLTRAGENTDTQY
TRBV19,ASSRQASMNTEAF
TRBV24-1,ATSERQGGTETQY
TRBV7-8,ASSLVFRTTPGETQY
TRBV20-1,SAREGTVINSPLH
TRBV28,ASNDRGLTDTQY
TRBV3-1,ASARTGGIKTEAF
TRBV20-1,SASLDGSTDTQY
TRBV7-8,ASSLGLAGGQYEQY
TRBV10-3,AISEQGYSTDTQY
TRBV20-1,SARDGGVWSNQPQH
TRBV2,ASSQGRGGLNQPQH
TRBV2,ASSQEDNSPLH
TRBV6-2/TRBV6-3,ASRPPTGVYEQY
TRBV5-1,ASSFDRDPGNTIY
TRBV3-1,ASSQDSPRGAGHNYGYT
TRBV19,ASSIRLHASSYNEQF
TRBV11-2,ASSAGLTTDTQY
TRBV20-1,SARRLAGVGDTQY
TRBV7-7,ASSLRWGPSYEQY
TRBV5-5,ASSSRDVTYNEQF
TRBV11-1,ASSLGRGQPQH
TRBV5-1,ASSAGQGPGELF
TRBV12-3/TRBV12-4,ASSPGLARNEQF
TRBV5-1,ASSFAGGPYEQY
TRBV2,ASRGTYTGELF
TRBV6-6,ASSYSGVDGNTIY
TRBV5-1,ATRTGRTDTQY
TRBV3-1,ASSHRRNGGETQY
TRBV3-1,ASSQDSSGGAHTQY
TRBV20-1,SGLAGVDEQF
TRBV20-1,SAPTGPWGANVLT
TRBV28,ASTPRGTGVYGYT
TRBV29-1,SVERKKLAGEAFVGNEQF
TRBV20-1,SVDGYNEQF
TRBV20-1,SAKGREFYEQY
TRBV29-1,SVQGADTQY